Listed below are T cell receptor beta chains from one sample, sequenced in a study of early T cells in non-severe SARS-CoV-2 infection. A single record per CDR3 protein comes from TCRdb applying MiXCR to the 5' RACE reads. The profile shows about 80,000 distinct CDR3 sequences, roughly 10% of them singletons. Sequences were obtained from whole blood. These receptors all come from an adult who was a healthcare worker with PCR-confirmed SARS-CoV-2 infection or an uninfected control (not recorded which). Both conserved end residues are part of each CDR3. Fields, in order: J gene, V gene, D gene, clone size, CDR3 protein, CDR3 DNA. D genes are given only for firm matches. Size is omitted from some rows. Given values are once, few, many or a class for expanded clones.

j_gene: TRBJ1-1
v_gene: TRBV4-3
d_gene: .
abundance: few
CDR3aa: CASSLWTQTEAFF
CDR3nt: TGCGCCAGCAGCCTATGGACCCAGACTGAAGCTTTCTTT

j_gene: TRBJ1-5
v_gene: TRBV6-6
d_gene: .
abundance: many
CDR3aa: CALSPDYSNQPQHF
CDR3nt: TGTGCCCTTAGCCCTGATTATAGCAATCAGCCCCAGCATTTT

j_gene: TRBJ2-7
v_gene: TRBV6-2/TRBV6-3
d_gene: TRBD1
abundance: few
CDR3aa: CASRHDRGLSYEQYF
CDR3nt: TGTGCCAGCAGGCATGACAGGGGGTTGAGCTACGAGCAGTACTTC

j_gene: TRBJ2-5
v_gene: TRBV5-1
d_gene: .
abundance: many
CDR3aa: CASSLAPAGRQETQYF
CDR3nt: TGCGCCAGCAGCTTGGCTCCAGCCGGCAGGCAAGAGACCCAGTACTTC

j_gene: TRBJ1-1
v_gene: TRBV14
d_gene: .
abundance: .
CDR3aa: CASSQDGVFSNTEAFF
CDR3nt: TGTGCCAGCAGCCAAGATGGGGTATTCTCAAACACTGAAGCTTTCTTT

j_gene: TRBJ2-7
v_gene: TRBV6-5
d_gene: .
abundance: many
CDR3aa: CASSLTGGEQYF
CDR3nt: TGTGCCAGCAGCTTGACAGGAGGCGAGCAGTACTTC

j_gene: TRBJ2-7
v_gene: TRBV4-3
d_gene: .
abundance: few
CDR3aa: CASSPYLPTAPYEQYF
CDR3nt: TGCGCCAGCAGCCCCTACTTACCGACGGCCCCCTACGAGCAGTACTTC

j_gene: TRBJ1-6
v_gene: TRBV12-3/TRBV12-4
d_gene: .
abundance: .
CDR3aa: CASSWEGATSPLHF
CDR3nt: TGTGCCAGCAGTTGGGAGGGAGCGACTTCACCCCTCCACTTT

j_gene: TRBJ2-2
v_gene: TRBV12-3/TRBV12-4
d_gene: .
abundance: .
CDR3aa: CASSLSRGMSGELFF
CDR3nt: TGTGCCAGCAGTTTAAGCAGGGGAATGTCCGGGGAGCTGTTTTTT

j_gene: TRBJ2-7
v_gene: TRBV29-1
d_gene: .
abundance: many
CDR3aa: CSVEDVGGRSGEQYF
CDR3nt: TGCAGCGTTGAAGATGTGGGGGGGCGATCGGGCGAGCAGTACTTC

j_gene: TRBJ1-3
v_gene: TRBV3-1
d_gene: .
abundance: few
CDR3aa: CASSPRVTGNTIYF
CDR3nt: TGTGCCAGCAGCCCCAGGGTTACCGGAAACACCATATATTTT

j_gene: TRBJ2-7
v_gene: TRBV18
d_gene: TRBD1
abundance: many
CDR3aa: CASSPRTGQSGYEQYF
CDR3nt: TGTGCCAGCTCACCGCGGACAGGTCAGAGTGGCTACGAGCAGTACTTC

j_gene: TRBJ1-5
v_gene: TRBV12-3/TRBV12-4
d_gene: .
abundance: .
CDR3aa: CASSLTGTNSNQPQHF
CDR3nt: TGTGCCAGCAGTTTAACCGGGACAAATAGCAATCAGCCCCAGCATTTT

j_gene: TRBJ1-1
v_gene: TRBV5-1
d_gene: TRBD1
abundance: .
CDR3aa: CASSTRQGSVEAFF
CDR3nt: TGCGCCAGCAGCACCCGACAGGGTAGTGTTGAAGCTTTCTTT

j_gene: TRBJ1-2
v_gene: TRBV20-1
d_gene: .
abundance: few
CDR3aa: CSARPQGRDGYTF
CDR3nt: TGCAGTGCTAGACCCCAGGGTCGAGATGGCTACACCTTC

j_gene: TRBJ1-4
v_gene: TRBV29-1
d_gene: .
abundance: many
CDR3aa: CSVEDRTVGEKLFF
CDR3nt: TGCAGCGTTGAAGATCGGACAGTGGGTGAAAAACTGTTTTTT

j_gene: TRBJ1-2
v_gene: TRBV14
d_gene: .
abundance: few
CDR3aa: CASSQGQVYGYTF
CDR3nt: TGTGCCAGCAGCCAAGGTCAGGTCTATGGCTACACCTTC

j_gene: TRBJ2-5
v_gene: TRBV5-6
d_gene: .
abundance: many
CDR3aa: CASSLRLGLETQYF
CDR3nt: TGTGCCAGCAGCTTGAGGTTGGGACTAGAGACCCAGTACTTC

j_gene: TRBJ1-2
v_gene: TRBV12-5
d_gene: .
abundance: many
CDR3aa: CASGLGARKSTF
CDR3nt: TGTGCTAGTGGTCTAGGGGCCAGAAAGAGCACCTTC

j_gene: TRBJ2-3
v_gene: TRBV5-1
d_gene: .
abundance: .
CDR3aa: CASSLYVFYF
CDR3nt: TGCGCCAGCAGCTTGTATGTCTTTTATTTT

j_gene: TRBJ2-3
v_gene: TRBV20-1
d_gene: TRBD2
abundance: many
CDR3aa: CSADGTSSTDTQYF
CDR3nt: TGCAGTGCCGACGGGACTAGCAGCACAGATACGCAGTATTTT

j_gene: TRBJ1-6
v_gene: TRBV7-8
d_gene: TRBD1
abundance: once
CDR3aa: CASSGRTGSNSPLHF
CDR3nt: TGTGCCAGCAGCGGCAGGACAGGGTCTAATTCACCCCTCCACTTT

j_gene: TRBJ2-7
v_gene: TRBV5-1
d_gene: .
abundance: few
CDR3aa: CASSGRQGGASYEQYF
CDR3nt: TGCGCCAGCAGCGGGAGACAGGGAGGGGCATCCTACGAGCAGTACTTC

j_gene: TRBJ2-1
v_gene: TRBV10-3
d_gene: TRBD2
abundance: many
CDR3aa: CAIRLAGGNEQFF
CDR3nt: TGTGCCATCAGGCTAGCGGGGGGCAATGAGCAGTTCTTC

j_gene: TRBJ1-5
v_gene: TRBV30
d_gene: .
abundance: .
CDR3aa: CAWSVANQPQHF
CDR3nt: TGTGCCTGGAGTGTCGCGAATCAGCCCCAGCATTTT

j_gene: TRBJ2-1
v_gene: TRBV4-2
d_gene: .
abundance: many
CDR3aa: CASSRDYLNYNEQFF
CDR3nt: TGTGCCAGCAGCCGAGACTACCTTAACTACAATGAGCAGTTCTTC

j_gene: TRBJ2-6
v_gene: TRBV6-2/TRBV6-3
d_gene: TRBD1
abundance: many
CDR3aa: CASSLADRGSGANVLTF
CDR3nt: TGTGCCAGCAGTTTGGCTGACAGGGGATCCGGGGCCAACGTCCTGACTTTC

j_gene: TRBJ1-5
v_gene: TRBV9
d_gene: TRBD1
abundance: .
CDR3aa: CASSVGQGTQPQHF
CDR3nt: TGTGCCAGCAGCGTAGGACAGGGTACTCAGCCCCAGCATTTT

j_gene: TRBJ2-2
v_gene: TRBV2
d_gene: .
abundance: .
CDR3aa: CASSVQPNTGELFF
CDR3nt: TGTGCCAGCAGTGTACAGCCGAACACCGGGGAGCTGTTTTTT

j_gene: TRBJ2-2
v_gene: TRBV10-2
d_gene: .
abundance: .
CDR3aa: CASWRGTNTGELFF
CDR3nt: TGCGCCAGCTGGAGAGGGACCAACACCGGGGAGCTGTTTTTT

j_gene: TRBJ2-3
v_gene: TRBV7-2
d_gene: TRBD2
abundance: many
CDR3aa: CASSLDSGGAGTQYF
CDR3nt: TGTGCCAGCAGCTTAGATAGCGGGGGGGCTGGAACGCAGTATTTT

j_gene: TRBJ2-3
v_gene: TRBV3-1
d_gene: .
abundance: many
CDR3aa: CASSQDPGAPDTQYF
CDR3nt: TGTGCCAGCAGCCAAGACCCCGGGGCCCCAGATACGCAGTATTTT

j_gene: TRBJ2-3
v_gene: TRBV7-6
d_gene: TRBD1
abundance: .
CDR3aa: CASSLDQGAVTDTQYF
CDR3nt: TGTGCCAGCAGCTTAGATCAGGGGGCCGTCACAGATACGCAGTATTTT

j_gene: TRBJ2-3
v_gene: TRBV6-1
d_gene: .
abundance: few
CDR3aa: CASRIQTATDTQYF
CDR3nt: TGTGCCAGCAGAATACAGACGGCCACAGATACGCAGTATTTT

j_gene: TRBJ2-2
v_gene: TRBV3-1
d_gene: TRBD2
abundance: many
CDR3aa: CASSQETLAGETGELFF
CDR3nt: TGTGCCAGCAGCCAAGAGACTTTGGCGGGGGAAACCGGGGAGCTGTTTTTT

j_gene: TRBJ1-1
v_gene: TRBV5-4
d_gene: TRBD1
abundance: many
CDR3aa: CASSSPGTGNTEAFF
CDR3nt: TGTGCCAGCAGCTCGCCCGGGACAGGGAACACTGAAGCTTTCTTT

j_gene: TRBJ1-1
v_gene: TRBV20-1
d_gene: TRBD1
abundance: few
CDR3aa: CSAFGQGAWAEAFF
CDR3nt: TGCAGTGCGTTCGGACAGGGGGCTTGGGCTGAAGCTTTCTTT

j_gene: TRBJ2-3
v_gene: TRBV12-3/TRBV12-4
d_gene: .
abundance: .
CDR3aa: CASTPDRGSSGGSDTQYF
CDR3nt: TGTGCCAGCACCCCGGACAGGGGTTCTAGCGGGGGTTCAGATACGCAGTATTTT

j_gene: TRBJ2-2
v_gene: TRBV11-2
d_gene: .
abundance: many
CDR3aa: CASSFAGVMNTGELFF
CDR3nt: TGTGCCAGCAGCTTCGCCGGGGTCATGAACACCGGGGAGCTGTTTTTT

j_gene: TRBJ2-3
v_gene: TRBV10-3
d_gene: TRBD1
abundance: few
CDR3aa: CATKRQGAGSTDTQYF
CDR3nt: TGTGCCACCAAACGACAGGGGGCAGGGAGCACAGATACGCAGTATTTT

j_gene: TRBJ1-1
v_gene: TRBV29-1
d_gene: .
abundance: many
CDR3aa: CSGETAFQNTEAFF
CDR3nt: TGCAGCGGCGAAACCGCTTTTCAGAACACTGAAGCTTTCTTT

j_gene: TRBJ2-5
v_gene: TRBV5-6
d_gene: TRBD2
abundance: many
CDR3aa: CASSFATSNQETQYF
CDR3nt: TGTGCCAGCAGCTTCGCGACTAGCAACCAAGAGACCCAGTACTTC

j_gene: TRBJ1-5
v_gene: TRBV20-1
d_gene: .
abundance: few
CDR3aa: CSARDWQGDSNQPQHF
CDR3nt: TGCAGTGCTAGAGATTGGCAGGGTGATAGCAATCAGCCCCAGCATTTT

j_gene: TRBJ1-1
v_gene: TRBV9
d_gene: .
abundance: few
CDR3aa: CASSPNDNTEAFF
CDR3nt: TGTGCCAGCAGCCCTAACGACAACACTGAAGCTTTCTTT

j_gene: TRBJ2-3
v_gene: TRBV5-1
d_gene: TRBD2
abundance: .
CDR3aa: CASSPGTSGGQGTDTQYF
CDR3nt: TGCGCCAGCAGCCCCGGGACTAGCGGGGGGCAGGGCACAGATACGCAGTATTTT

j_gene: TRBJ1-6
v_gene: TRBV5-1
d_gene: .
abundance: .
CDR3aa: CASTTETGRPNSPLHF
CDR3nt: TGCGCCAGCACGACCGAAACCGGACGGCCAAATTCACCCCTCCACTTT

j_gene: TRBJ1-2
v_gene: TRBV12-5
d_gene: .
abundance: many
CDR3aa: CASGFPTDTNYGYTF
CDR3nt: TGTGCTAGTGGTTTTCCCACAGACACTAACTATGGCTACACCTTC

j_gene: TRBJ1-1
v_gene: TRBV30
d_gene: .
abundance: many
CDR3aa: CAWAHTAGTEAFF
CDR3nt: TGTGCCTGGGCCCACACCGCGGGCACTGAAGCTTTCTTT

j_gene: TRBJ1-1
v_gene: TRBV6-5
d_gene: .
abundance: .
CDR3aa: CASSYTEGQNTEAFF
CDR3nt: TGTGCCAGCAGTTACACCGAGGGACAGAACACTGAAGCTTTCTTT

j_gene: TRBJ2-3
v_gene: TRBV5-4
d_gene: TRBD1
abundance: many
CDR3aa: CASSSSAGTGVRNTQYF
CDR3nt: TGTGCCAGCAGTTCCTCTGCGGGGACAGGGGTGAGAAATACGCAGTATTTT